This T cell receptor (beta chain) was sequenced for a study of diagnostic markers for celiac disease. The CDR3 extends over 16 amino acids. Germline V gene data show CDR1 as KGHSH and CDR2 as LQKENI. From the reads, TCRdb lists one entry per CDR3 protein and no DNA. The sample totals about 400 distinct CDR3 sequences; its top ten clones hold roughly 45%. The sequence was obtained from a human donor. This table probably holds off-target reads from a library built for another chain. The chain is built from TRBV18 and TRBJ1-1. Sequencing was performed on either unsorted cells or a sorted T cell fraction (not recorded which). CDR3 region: CASSPTNSLRNTEAFF.